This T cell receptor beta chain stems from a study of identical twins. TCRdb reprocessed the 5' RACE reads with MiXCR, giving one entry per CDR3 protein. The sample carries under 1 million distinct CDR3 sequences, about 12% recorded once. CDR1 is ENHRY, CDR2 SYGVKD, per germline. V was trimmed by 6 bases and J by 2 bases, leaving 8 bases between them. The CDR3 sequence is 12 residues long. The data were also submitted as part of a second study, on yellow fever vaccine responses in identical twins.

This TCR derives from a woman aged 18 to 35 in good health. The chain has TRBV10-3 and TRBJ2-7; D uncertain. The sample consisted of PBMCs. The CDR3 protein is CAISPQAYEQYF. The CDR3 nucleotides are TGTGCCATCAGCCCGCAGGCCTACGAGCAGTACTTC.